One sample yielded the 27 T cell receptor beta chains listed below, sequenced in a study of T-cell memory formation after mild COVID-19. TCRdb redid the calling of the 5' RACE reads with MiXCR, one entry per CDR3 protein. In the table there are under 400,000 distinct CDR3 sequences, around 21% of which are singletons. Input material: PBMCs or a T cell subset sorted from them (not recorded which). The receptors here all came from an adult woman who had mild COVID-19 (a few samples of this study predate the infection). Cell type and time point are not known.

This clonotype came up a few times. This sequence joins TRBV18 and TRBJ2-7; unclear D gene. Trimming removed 5 bases from V and 5 bases from J, with 16 bases in between. The CDR3 is 14 amino acids. The germline V gene has CDR1 KGHSH and CDR2 LQKENI. CDR3 sequence: CASSSGPQGNEQYF. CDR3 DNA: TGTGCCAGCTCATCAGGCCCCCAAGGCAACGAGCAGTACTTC.

V gene TRBV4-2 combines with J gene TRBJ2-5; the match to TRBD1 covers 10 bases. The CDR3 spans 15 residues. Per the germline V gene, CDR1 is LGHNA and CDR2 is YNFKEQ. After removal of 0 bases from V and 7 bases from J, the junction contained 5 bases not matched to a gene. The CDR3 region has the DNA TGTGCCAGCAGCCAAGATTGGACAGGGGGACGGACCCAGTACTTC. Encoded protein: CASSQDWTGGRTQYF.

The rearrangement joins TRBV29-1 to TRBJ1-2, with 8 positions matching TRBD1. The V segment lost 7 bases and the J segment 4 bases; nucleotides outside the gene matches: 5. The CDR3 is 12 amino acids. Germline V gene data show CDR1 as SQVTM and CDR2 as ANQGSEA. The CDR3 sequence: CSATTGGYGYTF. The CDR3 nucleotides are TGCAGCGCGACAACAGGGGGCTATGGCTACACCTTC.

This sequence joins TRBV29-1 and TRBJ1-1; D is unclear. Germline V gene sequence: CDR1 SQVTM, CDR2 ANQGSEA. V was shortened by 6 bases and J by 1 base, with 12 bases between the two germline ends. The CDR3 sequence is 13 residues long. CDR3 protein: CSVTGDTNTEAFF. For the CDR3, the DNA is TGCAGCGTCACCGGTGACACGAACACTGAAGCTTTCTTT.

The chain couples TRBV7-2 to TRBJ2-7; TRBD2 aligns across 13 bases. The germline CDR1 and CDR2 sequences are SGHTA and FQGNSA. CDR3 size: 14 residues. Germline trimming cut 6 bases from V and 8 bases from J; bases unmatched to any gene: 7. This chain's CDR3 is CASRTGTSGTQQYF. In nucleotides, the CDR3 is TGTGCCAGCAGGACCGGGACTAGCGGGACTCAGCAGTACTTC.

This clonotype has only one observation. The J gene is TRBJ1-2, the V gene TRBV5-6, with D possibly TRBD1 on 6 matching bases. V gave up 4 bases and J gave up 4 bases, with 14 bases separating them. The germline CDR1 and CDR2 sequences are SGHDT and YYEEEE. This CDR3 spans 14 amino acids. The CDR3 DNA sequence: TGTGCCAGCAGCGAGGGGGTCATTGCCTATGGCTACACCTTC. It specifies CASSEGVIAYGYTF.

This chain joins TRBV7-9 and TRBJ2-1; the D call may be TRBD1 or TRBD2 (5 bases each). The CDR3 has 15 amino acids. Per germline, CDR1 SEHNR and CDR2 FQNEAQ (reference sequence). The V gene lost 5 bases and the J gene lost 5 bases, with 16 bases spanning the gap. The DNA of the CDR3 is TGTGCCAGCAGCCCGAGAGGGGCGGACAACAATGAGCAGTTCTTC. Translation gives CASSPRGADNNEQFF. The full variable domain, in which reference TRBV7-9 and TRBJ2-1 provide the parts outside the CDR3, is DTGVSQNPRHKITKRGQNVTFRCDPISEHNRLYWYRQTLGQGPEFLTYFQNEAQLEKSRLLSDRFSAERPKGSFSTLEIQRTEQGDSAMYLCASSPRGADNNEQFFGPGTRLTVL.

This clonotype was picked up a small number of times. The chain joins TRBV9 to TRBJ1-1; 8 bases fit TRBD1. The CDR3 sequence is 15 residues long. The germline V gene encodes CDR1 SGDLS and CDR2 YYNGEE. V shed 4 bases, J shed 3 bases, and the junction held 8 bases outside the gene matches. The CDR3 reads CASSQVGQGDTEAFF. The CDR3 region has the DNA TGTGCCAGCAGCCAAGTAGGACAGGGCGACACTGAAGCTTTCTTT.

CDR3 amino acids: CASSQTVSGTGELFF. The CDR3 DNA reads as TGTGCCAGCAGCCAGACAGTTTCGGGCACCGGGGAGCTGTTTTTT. The chain uses TRBV11-3 and TRBJ2-2; D might be TRBD1 (5 bases). Germline V gives CDR1 SGHNT, CDR2 YENEEA. CDR3 length equals 15 residues. V lost 5 bases and J 4 bases, leaving 14 bases between the germline ends. The full variable domain, rest sourced from reference TRBV11-3 and TRBJ2-2, is EAGVVQSPRYKIIEKKQPVAFWCNPISGHNTLYWYLQNLGQGPELLIRYENEEAVDDSQLPKDRFSAERLKGVDSTLKIQPAELGDSAVYLCASSQTVSGTGELFFGEGSRLTVL.

The V call is TRBV9, the J call TRBJ1-4, with TRBD1 identical over 7 bases. The CDR3 spans 15 residues. Germline values: CDR1 SGDLS, CDR2 YYNGEE. V shed 4 bases, J shed 3 bases, and the junction held 6 bases outside the gene matches. CDR3 bases: TGTGCCAGCAGCCAGGGGGGCGCGGCTAATGAAAAACTGTTTTTT. As protein: CASSQGGAANEKLFF.

The chain employs TRBV2 and TRBJ2-7; 13 bases are a match to TRBD2. CDR1 and CDR2 from the germline V gene are SNHLY and FYNNEI. J gave up 2 bases and V 2 bases, and 9 bases lay outside the gene matches. CDR3 length: 18 residues. The CDR3 protein is CASSEMRGLAGSPYEQYF. In DNA, the CDR3 is TGTGCCAGCAGTGAAATGCGGGGACTAGCGGGATCTCCCTACGAGCAGTACTTC. Based on the CDR3 plus reference TRBV2 and TRBJ2-7, the full variable domain is EPEVTQTPSHQVTQMGQEVILRCVPISNHLYFYWYRQILGQKVEFLVSFYNNEISEKSEIFDDQFSVERPDGSNFTLKIRSTKLEDSAMYFCASSEMRGLAGSPYEQYFGPGTRLTVT.

The CDR3 loop is CASSRRSGELFF. The CDR3 DNA sequence: TGTGCCAGCAGCCGAAGATCCGGGGAGCTGTTTTTT. V is TRBV7-3 and J is TRBJ2-2; D unclear. The length of the CDR3 is 12 residues. Germline lookup yields CDR1 SGHTA and CDR2 FQGTGA. V gave up 5 bases and J gave up 6 bases, with 7 bases separating them.

This clonotype was seen only a few times. The chain employs TRBV5-4 and TRBJ1-6, with D maybe TRBD1 (5 bases). This CDR3 region has 12 residues. V was shortened by 5 bases and J by 9 bases, with 9 bases between the two germline ends. The germline gives CDR1 SGHNT, CDR2 YYREEE (reference sequence). DNA for the CDR3: TGTGCCAGCAGTCCTGGGGGTTCACCCCTCCACTTT. It codes for CASSPGGSPLHF.

J is TRBJ1-2 and V is TRBV7-9; 10 positions agree with TRBD1. The CDR3 extends over 15 amino acids. CDR1 is SEHNR, CDR2 FQNEAQ, per germline (reference sequence). V lost 4 bases to trimming and J lost 4 bases; unmatched junction nucleotides: 6. The CDR3: CASSSRTGGIYGYTF. The CDR3 DNA reads as TGTGCCAGCAGCTCTAGGACAGGGGGAATCTATGGCTACACCTTC. Drawing the rest from reference TRBV7-9 and TRBJ1-2, the complete variable domain is DTGVSQNPRHKITKRGQNVTFRCDPISEHNRLYWYRQTLGQGPEFLTYFQNEAQLEKSRLLSDRFSAERPKGSFSTLEIQRTEQGDSAMYLCASSSRTGGIYGYTFGSGTRLTVV.

This sequence joins TRBV18 and TRBJ1-6; 9 bases are shared with TRBD1. This CDR3 spans 15 amino acids. Germline-derived CDR1 and CDR2 are KGHSH and LQKENI. With 0 bases clipped from V and 10 bases from J, the junction kept 4 bases outside the gene matches. The CDR3 spells CASSPPGTGKSPLHF. The CDR3 region has the DNA TGTGCCAGCTCACCACCCGGGACAGGGAAGTCACCCCTCCACTTT.

The V gene is TRBV5-1, the J gene TRBJ1-1, with a possible D match to TRBD1 (5 bases). The CDR3 length is 15 residues. Trimming removed 2 bases at V and 2 bases at J, with 13 bases between. Germline CDR1 reads SGHRS; CDR2 reads YFSETQ. The CDR3 loop is CASSLSTVRNTEAFF. The CDR3 DNA is TGCGCCAGCAGCTTATCGACAGTCCGAAACACTGAAGCTTTCTTT.

The chain links TRBV5-1 to TRBJ1-1, with 9 bases matching TRBD1. This CDR3 is 14 amino acids long. In germline, CDR1 is SGHRS, CDR2 YFSETQ. With V trimmed by 4 bases and J by 1 base, 2 bases remained unmatched. CDR3 sequence (DNA): TGCGCCAGCAGCGGACAGGGGCCGAACACTGAAGCTTTCTTT. Translating it yields CASSGQGPNTEAFF.

The chain links TRBV4-3 to TRBJ2-1; 7 nucleotides align to TRBD1. This CDR3 is 15 amino acids long. The germline V gene has CDR1 LGHNA and CDR2 YSLEER. J lost 2 bases, V lost 3 bases, and 4 bases had no gene match. CDR3 loop: CASSHYGTAYNEQFF. The CDR3 DNA reads TGCGCCAGCAGCCATTACGGGACAGCCTACAATGAGCAGTTCTTC.

A few counts support this clonotype. This chain uses TRBV27 with TRBJ1-2; a weak D match, TRBD1 (5 bases). Germline values: CDR1 MNHEY, CDR2 SMNVEV (reference sequence). V lost 3 bases and J lost 4, with 9 bases in between. The length of the CDR3 is 13 residues. The CDR3 loop is CASSFGAPYGYTF. CDR3 in DNA: TGTGCCAGCAGTTTCGGGGCTCCCTATGGCTACACCTTC.

J is TRBJ1-2 and V is TRBV5-1; D may be TRBD1 (5 bases). CDR3 length: 16 amino acids. Trimming took 3 bases from V and 1 from J, leaving 16 bases between them. The germline gives CDR1 SGHRS, CDR2 YFSETQ. CDR3 bases: TGCGCCAGCAGCTCCACGGGACGGGGGGTTAACTATGGCTACACCTTC. Translation gives CASSSTGRGVNYGYTF.

This clonotype was counted only a few times. The V call is TRBV18, the J call TRBJ2-7; D gene uncertain. Germline V CDR1 and CDR2: KGHSH, LQKENI. The CDR3 runs 12 residues. Trimming removed 2 bases at V and 5 bases at J, with 7 bases between. The CDR3 nucleotides are TGTGCCAGCTCACCATGGGGAAACGAGCAGTACTTC. Translating it yields CASSPWGNEQYF. The full variable domain, completed using reference TRBV18 and TRBJ2-7, is NAGVMQNPRHLVRRRGQEARLRCSPMKGHSHVYWYRQLPEEGLKFMVYLQKENIIDESGMPKERFSAEFPKEGPSILRIQQVVRGDSAAYFCASSPWGNEQYFGPGTRLTVT.

This clonotype has more than one count but fewer than ten. The chain employs TRBV9 and TRBJ2-2; 14 bases fit TRBD2. The junction had 10 bases not matched to a gene; V was cut back by 2 bases and J by 1 base. The CDR3 contains 20 residues. Germline V gene data show CDR1 as SGDLS and CDR2 as YYNGEE. The CDR3 protein is CASSVAVWTSGGMNTGELFF. The CDR3 DNA is TGTGCCAGCAGCGTTGCCGTATGGACTAGCGGGGGGATGAACACCGGGGAGCTGTTTTTT. Full variable domain (outside the CDR3, taken from reference TRBV9 and TRBJ2-2): DSGVTQTPKHLITATGQRVTLRCSPRSGDLSVYWYQQSLDQGLQFLIQYYNGEERAKGNILERFSAQQFPDLHSELNLSSLELGDSALYFCASSVAVWTSGGMNTGELFFGEGSRLTVL.

The chain links TRBV7-9 to TRBJ2-1; a weak D match, TRBD1 (7 bases). This CDR3 comprises 18 residues. Trimming pared 4 bases from V and 0 bases from J, leaving 19 bases between. Germline CDR1 reads SEHNR; CDR2 reads FQNEAQ (reference sequence). Here the CDR3 reads CASSSTPGGPVSYNEQFF. CDR3 coding DNA: TGTGCCAGCAGCTCAACCCCAGGGGGGCCGGTCTCCTACAATGAGCAGTTCTTC.

This clonotype appeared a few times. The gene calls are TRBV10-3 and TRBJ1-5; D perhaps matches TRBD1 (6 bases). CDR3 size: 15 residues. Germline CDR1 ENHRY, CDR2 SYGVKD. Trimming removed 5 bases at V and 0 bases at J, with 11 bases between. In DNA form, the CDR3 reads TGTGCCATCAGTACAGGGACCTATAGCAATCAGCCCCAGCATTTT. As protein: CAISTGTYSNQPQHF.

This chain uses TRBV6-1 with TRBJ1-2; no reliable D call. V shed 2 bases and J shed 7 bases, with 17 bases lying between them. Germline CDR1 MNHNS, CDR2 SASEGT. CDR3 size: 15 residues. Here the CDR3 reads CASSESRGSFAGYTF. In DNA form, the CDR3 reads TGTGCCAGCAGTGAATCGCGAGGGTCTTTCGCTGGCTACACCTTC.

This clonotype was recorded only once. The genes are TRBV2 and TRBJ2-4; D may be TRBD1 or TRBD2 (5 bases each). V gave up 7 bases and J gave up 0 bases, with 16 bases separating them. The V gene's germline CDR1 is SNHLY and CDR2 FYNNEI. CDR3 size: 16 residues. The CDR3 here is CASKFGGPLAKNIQYF. For the CDR3, the DNA is TGTGCCAGCAAGTTTGGGGGACCTCTAGCCAAAAACATTCAGTACTTC.

The chain joins TRBV5-1 to TRBJ2-1; D is unresolved. There are 11 residues in the CDR3. Germline loops: CDR1 SGHRS, CDR2 YFSETQ. Trimming removed 0 bases from V and 8 bases from J, with 3 bases in between. This CDR3 reads CASSLEHEQFF. In nucleotides, the CDR3 is TGCGCCAGCAGCTTGGAGCATGAGCAGTTCTTC.